This entry features one T cell receptor beta chain sequence. These data belong to a study of control samples from healthy donors and cancer patients. The data were produced by immunoSEQ multiplex PCR, yet TCRdb's version contains in-frame clones alone and is incomplete. Among about 99,000 clones listed, roughly 89% were seen once. The CDR3 has 13 amino acids. Unmatched junction bases numbered 7, after V lost 9 bases and J lost 7 bases. Germline values: CDR1 MNHEY, CDR2 SVGAGI. The V call is TRBV6-5, the J call TRBJ1-4; 8 nucleotides match TRBD1. The receptor was derived from a man aged 55 to 70 with lung cancer. Input material: PBMCs. CDR3 in DNA: TGTGCCAGTGCAGGGGGCTTCGCTGAAAAACTGTTTTTT. It specifies CASAGGFAEKLFF.